This TCR beta chain was observed in a study of T cells in Graves' hyperthyroidism and ophthalmopathy. Amplified regions were TCR beta CDR3 sequences from RNA transcripts. HTBI primers were employed in a first-round RT-PCR of the TCR CDR3. One entry per CDR3 protein, called by TCRdb with MiXCR from the multiplex PCR reads. The repertoire holds around 690,000 distinct CDR3 sequences, with around 16% as singletons. This clonotype was seen repeatedly, ten times or more. The length of the CDR3 is 14 residues. Germline V lookup: CDR1 SQVTM, CDR2 ANQGSEA. After removal of 3 bases from V and 7 bases from J, the junction contained 8 bases not matched to a gene.

The source is a man aged 45-60 years with Graves' hyperthyroidism. The chain employs TRBV29-1 and TRBJ2-3, with 9 bases identical to TRBD1. What was sequenced was blood. This CDR3 reads CSVDPGQGFNTQYF. DNA for the CDR3: TGCAGCGTTGATCCGGGACAGGGTTTCAATACGCAGTATTTT.